The present T cell receptor beta chain was sequenced within a study of CXCR3-negative and CXCR3-positive naive CD8 T cells. The TRB cDNA libraries were prepared by 5' RACE with UMI labels. TCRdb reprocessed the 5' RACE reads and keeps a single row for each CDR3 protein, giving no DNA. The sample's table shows 7,000 or so distinct CDR3 sequences. CDR3 length: 14 amino acids. Germline loops: CDR1 LNHDA, CDR2 SQIVND (reference sequence). As concerns this clonotype: As yet, its antigen is unknown.

Broader study findings: TRB CDR3s of CXCR3-positive naive cells were more hydrophobic than those of CXCR3-negative naive cells.

The V and J genes are TRBV19 and TRBJ1-4. The source of this sequence is a human donor in good health. Some clones in this sample may be carry-over from other donors' samples. The source material was naive CXCR3+ CD8+ T cells from blood. As for subset: CD45RO-CCR7+CD27+CD95- naive CD8+ T cells expressing CXCR3 (TNR3+). The CDR3 protein is CASMAAGSSEKLFF.